Shown below are 27 T cell receptor beta chains from a single sample sequenced in a study of blood T cell repertoires in COVID-19. Sequencing was performed with immunoSEQ multiplex PCR; in TCRdb, only in-frame clones are kept and a portion is missing. Of about 230,000 clones listed, around 83% are singletons. The sequenced sample was peripheral blood. The receptors were gathered from a woman in her 40s who had recovered from COVID-19.

This chain uses TRBV28 with TRBJ1-3; tentative D call: TRBD1 (6 bases). V lost 6 bases and J 0 bases, leaving 15 bases between the germline ends. The CDR3 runs to 16 residues. Germline V gene lookup returns CDR1 MDHEN and CDR2 SYDVKM. The CDR3 here is CASSPLMDSSGNTIYF. The CDR3 DNA reads as TGTGCCAGCAGCCCGTTGATGGACAGCTCTGGAAACACCATATATTTT.

DNA of the CDR3: TGTGCCAGCAGCCCTGCGTTGAACGAGCAGTACTTC. Residues: CASSPALNEQYF. The rearrangement uses TRBV11-3 and TRBJ2-7; D is undetermined. The CDR3 is made up of 12 amino acids. Germline CDR1 reads SGHNT; CDR2 reads YENEEA. Trimming removed 5 bases at V and 5 bases at J, with 10 bases between.

The chain links TRBV5-4 to TRBJ1-1; TRBD1 matches 12 bases. The CDR3 contains 15 residues. V was pared by 1 base and J by 6 bases, with 4 bases of the junction left unmatched. Germline CDR1 is SGHNT and CDR2 is YYREEE (reference sequence). The CDR3 sequence: CASSLFGTGGAEAFF. The CDR3 DNA reads TGTGCCAGCAGCTTGTTTGGGACAGGGGGCGCTGAAGCTTTCTTT.

The chain couples TRBV7-9 to TRBJ1-1, with D unclear. V was pared by 6 bases and J by 1 base, with 12 bases between. Per the germline V gene, CDR1 is SEHNR and CDR2 is FQNEAQ (reference sequence). The CDR3 totals 14 residues. The CDR3 loop is CASRSGSGNTEAFF. The DNA of the CDR3 is TGTGCCAGCAGGTCCGGGTCGGGGAACACTGAAGCTTTCTTT. The complete variable domain, with remaining parts taken from reference TRBV7-9 and TRBJ1-1, reads DTGVSQNPRHKITKRGQNVTFRCDPISEHNRLYWYRQTLGQGPEFLTYFQNEAQLEKSRLLSDRFSAERPKGSFSTLEIQRTEQGDSAMYLCASRSGSGNTEAFFGQGTRLTVV.

The chain carries TRBV2 and TRBJ1-2, with TRBD1 matching 9 bases. Trimming took 5 bases from V and 6 from J; bases not matched to a gene: 10. The CDR3 length is 15 residues. Germline V lookup: CDR1 SNHLY, CDR2 FYNNEI. CDR3 in amino acids: CASSSGLQGANGYTF. CDR3 sequence (DNA): TGTGCCAGCAGTTCGGGATTACAGGGGGCGAATGGCTACACCTTC.

The rearrangement links TRBV6-1 to TRBJ1-4; D ambiguous. Trimming shortened V by 2 bases and J by 5 bases, and 6 bases separated the two germline ends. Germline CDR1 MNHNS, CDR2 SASEGT. This CDR3 has 13 amino acids. In DNA, the CDR3 is TGTGCCAGCAGTGAACAGAAAAATGAAAAACTGTTTTTT. Its translation is CASSEQKNEKLFF.

This clone has only a few counts. This chain connects TRBV19 to TRBJ1-5; 7 positions match TRBD1. V was clipped by 4 bases and J by 4 bases; unmatched bases: 10. The germline V gene has CDR1 LNHDA and CDR2 SQIVND (reference sequence). CDR3 length: 16 amino acids. CDR3 DNA: TGTGCCAGTAGTACCCGGACAGGAACGGGGAATCAGCCCCAGCATTTT. It codes for CASSTRTGTGNQPQHF.

This rearrangement joins TRBV18 to TRBJ2-5; D perhaps matches TRBD1 (6 bases). Germline V gives CDR1 KGHSH, CDR2 LQKENI. Trimming removed 5 bases at V and 5 bases at J, with 12 bases between. The CDR3 covers 13 residues. The CDR3 loop is CASSRTEKETQYF. The CDR3 DNA is TGTGCCAGCTCAAGGACAGAAAAGGAGACCCAGTACTTC.

For the CDR3, the DNA is TGTGCCAGCAGCCCCGGACTAGCGGGGGGGTATTTCCACAATGAGCAGTTCTTC. It encodes CASSPGLAGGYFHNEQFF. The rearrangement uses TRBV7-9 and TRBJ2-1, with 15 bases matching TRBD2. Unmatched junction bases numbered 10, after V lost 5 bases and J lost 5 bases. CDR1 is SEHNR and CDR2 is FQNEAQ in the germline V gene (reference sequence). This CDR3 has 18 residues.

This clone was detected only once. The chain employs TRBV7-2 and TRBJ2-7; no reliable D call. CDR3 length equals 16 residues. Germline CDR1 SGHTA, CDR2 FQGNSA. Trimming shortened V by 5 bases and J by 7 bases, and 24 bases separated the two germline ends. CDR3 in DNA: TGTGCCAGCAGCGTAGTACCGACACCACCCGCCGAGGAGCAGTACTTC. Translated: CASSVVPTPPAEEQYF.

This rearrangement joins TRBV5-4 to TRBJ2-5; 14 bases fit TRBD2. V trimming: 3 bases; J trimming: 4 bases; junction bases outside the gene matches: 11. Germline lookup yields CDR1 SGHNT and CDR2 YYREEE (reference sequence). The CDR3 loop spans 18 amino acids. This CDR3 is CASSYKLTSGGARETQYF. The CDR3 DNA sequence: TGTGCCAGCAGCTATAAACTGACTAGCGGGGGGGCAAGAGAGACCCAGTACTTC.

J is TRBJ1-2 and V is TRBV2; a possible D gene is TRBD1 (6 bases). Between the trimmed V and J ends, which lost 6 bases and 1 base, there was a span of 15 bases. The CDR3 has 15 residues. Germline-derived CDR1 and CDR2 are SNHLY and FYNNEI. For the CDR3, the DNA is TGTGCCAGCAGGCTCCGGGACACCAATAACTATGGCTACACCTTC. Protein: CASRLRDTNNYGYTF.

CDR3 sequence reads: CASSVAGGMETQYF. The DNA for the CDR3 is TGTGCCAGCAGCGTAGCGGGGGGGATGGAGACCCAGTACTTC. This chain uses TRBV9 with TRBJ2-5, with 8 bases that match TRBD2. There are 14 residues in the CDR3. Trimming at V came to 0 bases and at J to 5 bases, leaving 3 bases not matched to a gene. Germline V gene lookup returns CDR1 SGDLS and CDR2 YYNGEE.

The gene calls are TRBV6-2 or TRBV6-3 and TRBJ1-2; D is ambiguous. Germline values: CDR1 MNHEY, CDR2 SVGEGT. Trimming took off 3 bases at V and 2 bases at J, with 10 bases between the two ends. The CDR3 runs to 14 residues. DNA of the CDR3: TGTGCCAGCAGTTATCCGGGGATGAACTATGGCTACACCTTC. Protein sequence: CASSYPGMNYGYTF.

In regard to this clone: The junction shows a germline mismatch at one end, possibly a read error. J is TRBJ2-7 and V is TRBV6-5, with TRBD1 matching over 12 bases. Germline lookup yields CDR1 MNHEY and CDR2 SVGAGI. The CDR3 loop spans 15 amino acids. This CDR3 reads CASSSGTGGTYGQYF. Here the CDR3 DNA reads TGTGCCAGCAGTTCCGGGACAGGGGGCACCTACGGGCAGTACTTC.

The V and J genes are TRBV4-2 and TRBJ1-3; D perhaps matches TRBD1 (6 bases). This CDR3 is 16 amino acids long. Trimming left V 5 bases short and J 0 bases short, with 14 bases between. CDR1 and CDR2 (germline): LGHNA, YNFKEQ. CDR3 nucleotide sequence: TGTGCCAGCAGCTCCGCGGGAGGGGGCTCTGGAAACACCATATATTTT. Amino acids: CASSSAGGGSGNTIYF.

The V and J genes are TRBV6-1 and TRBJ1-4; D unresolved. The CDR3 spans 11 residues. Trimming removed 3 bases at V and 10 bases at J, with 6 bases between. CDR1 and CDR2 from the germline V gene are MNHNS and SASEGT. The CDR3 DNA reads TGTGCCAGCAGTGACGAGATAAAACTGTTTTTT. Translating it yields CASSDEIKLFF.

The gene calls are TRBV19 and TRBJ1-1; TRBD1 matches 8 bases. Germline V gene data show CDR1 as LNHDA and CDR2 as SQIVND (reference sequence). Trimming removed 7 bases from V and 3 bases from J; junction bases left unmatched: 13. This CDR3 region has 16 residues. As DNA, the CDR3 is TGTGCCAGTATTGGTGGTACAGGGGGGGGGTACACTGAAGCTTTCTTT. Amino acids: CASIGGTGGGYTEAFF.

This chain links TRBV3-1 (or the pseudogene TRBV3-2) with TRBJ2-2, with D possibly TRBD1 on 6 matching bases. The germline CDR1 and CDR2 sequences are LGHDT and YNNKEL (reference sequence). Trimming stripped 0 bases from V and 4 bases from J, with 15 bases between. CDR3 length: 17 residues. CDR3: CASSQEAWGLGTGELFF. DNA of the CDR3: TGTGCCAGCAGCCAAGAAGCTTGGGGGCTTGGCACCGGGGAGCTGTTTTTT.

J is TRBJ1-2 and V is TRBV5-1; no clear D. Germline V gene data show CDR1 as SGHRS and CDR2 as YFSETQ. The V and J ends lost 0 bases and 8 bases respectively, with 14 bases between them. This CDR3 has 14 amino acids. The DNA for the CDR3 is TGCGCCAGCAGCTTGGGTGAGGGAGGAGGCGGCTACACCTTC. This sequence encodes CASSLGEGGGGYTF.

This chain connects TRBV28 to TRBJ1-2, with a possible D match to TRBD1 (6 bases). Germline CDR1 and CDR2: MDHEN and SYDVKM. Trimming left V 2 bases short and J 11 bases short, with 18 bases between. The CDR3 is 14 residues long. The CDR3 reads CASSLPVDNRVYTF. Written as DNA, the CDR3 is TGTGCCAGCAGTTTACCTGTTGACAACAGGGTTTACACCTTC.

The gene calls are TRBV3-1 (or the pseudogene TRBV3-2) and TRBJ1-5, with unresolved D. Germline V gene lookup returns CDR1 LGHDT and CDR2 YNNKEL (reference sequence). The CDR3 has 14 amino acids. V lost 4 bases and J 1 base, leaving 8 bases between the germline ends. CDR3 sequence: CASSPGVSNQPQHF. CDR3 sequence (DNA): TGTGCCAGCAGCCCCGGAGTGAGCAATCAGCCCCAGCATTTT.

The rearrangement joins TRBV7-9 to TRBJ2-2, with a tentative D call TRBD1 (6 bases). CDR3 size: 17 residues. V shed 2 bases and J shed 6 bases, with 19 bases lying between them. Germline CDR1 SEHNR, CDR2 FQNEAQ (reference sequence). In DNA form, the CDR3 reads TGTGCCAGCAGCTTACCCAGGGGCCCGAGAGTGGCCGGGGAGCTGTTTTTT. It specifies CASSLPRGPRVAGELFF. Drawing the rest from reference TRBV7-9 and TRBJ2-2, the complete variable domain is DTGVSQNPRHKITKRGQNVTFRCDPISEHNRLYWYRQTLGQGPEFLTYFQNEAQLEKSRLLSDRFSAERPKGSFSTLEIQRTEQGDSAMYLCASSLPRGPRVAGELFFGEGSRLTVL.

The V and J genes are TRBV3-1 (or the pseudogene TRBV3-2) and TRBJ1-1; 7 nucleotides line up with TRBD1. CDR3 size: 14 residues. V dropped 6 bases and J dropped 4; count of bases not matched to a gene: 8. Germline V gene sequence: CDR1 LGHDT, CDR2 YNNKEL (reference sequence). CDR3 region: CASSFRQGGTEAFF. CDR3 nucleotides: TGTGCCAGCAGTTTTCGACAGGGAGGCACTGAAGCTTTCTTT.

The chain combines TRBV4-1 with TRBJ2-3, with 10 bases matching TRBD2. J was trimmed by 6 bases and V by 0 bases; bases with no gene match: 6. The V gene's germline CDR1 is MGHRA and CDR2 YSYEKL. This CDR3 has 16 residues. Written as DNA, the CDR3 is TGCGCCAGCAGCCAAGAGAGCGGGGGGGCATATGATACGCAGTATTTT. Translation: CASSQESGGAYDTQYF.

The chain has TRBV5-1 and TRBJ1-2; TRBD1 agrees at 9 bases. With V trimmed by 3 bases and J by 4 bases, 10 bases remained unmatched. This CDR3 region has 16 residues. CDR1 is SGHRS and CDR2 is YFSETQ in the germline V gene. This chain's CDR3 is CASSYLTTGGGYGYTF. Written as DNA, the CDR3 is TGCGCCAGCAGCTACCTAACGACAGGGGGAGGCTATGGCTACACCTTC.

The table lists this clone with many counts. The V gene is TRBV12-3 or TRBV12-4, the J gene TRBJ2-1; TRBD1 matches at 10 bases. The V and J ends lost 6 bases and 12 bases, in that order; junction bases with no gene match: 5. This CDR3 region has 12 residues. The CDR3 here is CASRGTGARQFF. Here the CDR3 DNA reads TGTGCCAGCAGAGGGACAGGGGCTAGGCAGTTCTTC.